This T cell receptor (beta chain) stems from a study of beta chain features in type 1 diabetes (dated by TCRdb to the late 2010s). With respect to the entire study: Patients and healthy donors did not differ in mean age, gender distribution, total cell number or subset yield. Regulatory and stem cell-like memory subsets were obtained from only 8 patients and roughly 8 healthy donors, while naive and central memory subsets were obtained from all 30 or so donors. Across all samples, about 110 million sorted cells were examined, and cell number per subset correlated strongly with RNA yield. The study compared the TCRB repertoires of sorted circulating CD4+ T cell subsets in recently diagnosed type 1 diabetes patients with those in matched healthy donors. General conclusions and limits of the study: The naive, central memory and regulatory TCRB repertoires appeared to resemble one another more closely among patients than among healthy donors. Sequencing cDNA rather than genomic DNA could over-represent highly expressing activated cells, although activation and CD3 levels did not differ between groups. At VDJ recombination sites, type 1 diabetes patients had fewer insertions and more deleted nucleotides, which implies abnormalities in thymic rearrangement. In all four CD4+ subsets, TCRB CDR3 length was moderately but significantly shorter in type 1 diabetes patients. Shorter templates might have been favored by PCR, but patient and control samples were amplified and corrected together, so both groups would have been affected equally by any skew. Only small numbers of individuals were included in the HLA sub-analyses, which left unresolved whether HLA type had any influence on TCRB rearrangement.

V and J lose 1 base and 9 bases, and a span of 13 bases separates them. CDR1 and CDR2, per the germline V gene, are SGHVS and FNYEAQ. The CDR3 has 14 amino acids, counting the end cysteine and phenylalanine. The entry retains the CDR3 DNA only, 42 bases that are in frame from base 1. The entire amount of isolated RNA was reverse transcribed using the High Capacity cDNA Reverse Transcription Kit, so the sequenced TCRB transcripts were expressed ones. Survey-depth immunoSEQ sequencing was performed on stem cell-like memory T cell samples, with an average of about 1 million total reads per sample. Sorted cells were lysed in RLT buffer and RNA was extracted with DNase-treated RNeasy Micro or Mini kits, depending on cell number. Each cell subset was processed separately to prevent cross-contamination, with patient and healthy donor samples processed together. The immunoSEQ multiplex PCR was used to amplify TCRB sequences from cDNA, yielding 87-bp fragments that span the CDR3 region. The amplicons were sequenced using the Illumina HiSeq platform. In the authors' own workflow: PCR bias was computationally corrected using synthetic template baselines, reads within Hamming distance 2 were collapsed, and singletons that could not be merged were discarded. Reads were aligned against IMGT to assign V, D and J genes, CDR3 length and insertions or deletions at six rearrangement sites. Within each subset, clonotype counts were normalized to the number of sorted cells before true diversity and Gini coefficients were calculated with the tcR R package. The overlap coefficient, calculated on TCRB nucleotide sequences, was used to quantify repertoire sharing. TCRdb took over this immuneACCESS table, retaining in-frame rearrangements with V and J assigned. Such tables are incomplete; in checked studies, under half of the missing clones stem from an unresolved V gene, and the remainder is unexplained. The D gene and trimming were derived from the DNA, and the V and J assignments and clone size from that table. This sample gives about 23,000 clones in total; 50% to 60% of them show up just once. 0.3% to 0.4% of the sample belongs to the ten largest clones.

A remark on this clone: No antigen is known for it. Base qualities are missing; no much larger clone stands one base away.

Each donor gave one peripheral blood draw, averaging roughly 120 mL, which was collected into heparinised tubes. A BD FACSAria II was used to sort naive, central memory, regulatory and stem cell-like memory CD4+ T cells with a panel that included CD45RO, CCR7, CD25, CD127, CD95 and CD27. A purity above 98% was achieved for all sorted populations. Right away, PBMCs were isolated by Lymphoprep density gradient centrifugation and were stained directly, with no culture step. To minimize batch effects, samples were stained and sorted in pairs, one healthy donor with one patient per experiment. The clonotype was recovered from a man younger than 35 with type 1 diabetes. Specimen: stem cell memory CD4+ T cells from blood. This specimen's cell subset or site label, per the study, means: stem cell-like memory CD4+ T cells. The chain links TRBV7-6 with TRBJ1-5, with TRBD1 perhaps the D gene, on 5 matching bases. DNA sequence: TGTGCCAGCAGCTTAGTCTTGGGGGGTGGGCCCCAGCATTTT. The translation is CASSLVLGGGPQHF.